Listed below are T cell receptor beta chains from one sample, sequenced in a study of regulatory T cells in long-lasting Graves disease. TCRdb redid the calling of the multiplex PCR reads with MiXCR, one entry per CDR3 protein. The table lists about 610,000 distinct CDR3 sequences, about 16% of them singletons. This same sample was also part of a study on T cells in Graves' hyperthyroidism and ophthalmopathy.

Specimen: peripheral blood mononuclear cells (PBMCs), collected at new diagnosis, from a patient treated with antithyroid drugs. The receptors here all came from a man in his late teens or twenties with Graves disease. The CDR3 runs from the conserved cysteine through the conserved F or W. The D gene is left open where the match is weak. Clone size is given for some rows only: seen once, a few or many times, or a class if the clone is expanded.

d_gene: .
abundance: .
v_gene: TRBV19
j_gene: TRBJ2-3
CDR3aa: CASRRQTGSTDTQYF
CDR3nt: TGTGCCAGTAGGCGTCAGACAGGTAGCACAGATACGCAGTATTTT

d_gene: TRBD1
abundance: many
v_gene: TRBV7-6
j_gene: TRBJ1-1
CDR3aa: CASSQSDRVLDQAFF
CDR3nt: TGTGCCAGCAGCCAATCGGACAGGGTGCTGGATCAAGCTTTCTTT

d_gene: .
abundance: .
v_gene: TRBV19
j_gene: TRBJ1-1
CDR3aa: CASTLGWDRRYTEAFF
CDR3nt: TGTGCCAGTACCCTAGGTTGGGACCGCCGTTACACTGAAGCTTTCTTT

d_gene: .
abundance: few
v_gene: TRBV28
j_gene: TRBJ1-4
CDR3aa: CASSPLGGGIGNEKLFF
CDR3nt: TGTGCCAGCAGTCCCTTAGGGGGGGGCATTGGTAATGAAAAACTGTTTTTT

d_gene: TRBD1
abundance: many
v_gene: TRBV20-1
j_gene: TRBJ2-7
CDR3aa: CSASTPTGADEQYF
CDR3nt: TGCAGTGCTAGCACCCCAACAGGGGCGGACGAGCAGTACTTC

d_gene: .
abundance: few
v_gene: TRBV7-2
j_gene: TRBJ2-3
CDR3aa: CASSPHPRGTVITQYF
CDR3nt: TGTGCCAGCAGCCCCCACCCCCGGGGGACTGTTATTACGCAGTATTTT

d_gene: TRBD2
abundance: many
v_gene: TRBV19
j_gene: TRBJ2-1
CDR3aa: CASSIGLAGYNEQFF
CDR3nt: TGTGCCAGTAGTATAGGTCTAGCGGGATACAATGAGCAGTTCTTC

d_gene: TRBD1
abundance: .
v_gene: TRBV11-3
j_gene: TRBJ2-2
CDR3aa: CASRRQGNTGELFF
CDR3nt: TGTGCCAGCAGACGACAGGGTAACACCGGGGAGCTGTTTTTT

d_gene: TRBD1
abundance: few
v_gene: TRBV6-5
j_gene: TRBJ2-2
CDR3aa: CASSLLERDRGYTGELFF
CDR3nt: TGTGCCAGCAGTTTACTGGAGCGGGACAGGGGGTACACCGGGGAGCTGTTTTTT

d_gene: .
abundance: many
v_gene: TRBV27
j_gene: TRBJ1-1
CDR3aa: CASSLGGADTEAFF
CDR3nt: TGTGCCAGCAGTTTAGGGGGTGCCGACACTGAAGCTTTCTTT

d_gene: TRBD1
abundance: many
v_gene: TRBV6-1
j_gene: TRBJ2-5
CDR3aa: CASSEERTGDTETQYF
CDR3nt: TGTGCCAGCAGTGAAGAAAGAACAGGGGATACGGAGACCCAGTACTTC

d_gene: TRBD2
abundance: .
v_gene: TRBV7-3
j_gene: TRBJ2-1
CDR3aa: CASSLLGGRDNEQFF
CDR3nt: TGTGCCAGCAGCTTACTTGGCGGGAGGGACAATGAGCAGTTCTTC

d_gene: .
abundance: many
v_gene: TRBV6-1
j_gene: TRBJ2-7
CDR3aa: CASSGSPFYEQYF
CDR3nt: TGTGCCAGCAGTGGTAGCCCTTTCTACGAGCAGTACTTC

d_gene: .
abundance: many
v_gene: TRBV7-9
j_gene: TRBJ2-7
CDR3aa: CASSRLDVLSYEQYF
CDR3nt: TGTGCCAGCAGCCGACTGGACGTCCTCTCCTACGAGCAGTACTTC

d_gene: .
abundance: few
v_gene: TRBV19
j_gene: TRBJ2-5
CDR3aa: CASSIEGPPWETQYF
CDR3nt: TGTGCCAGTAGTATAGAGGGCCCGCCGTGGGAGACCCAGTACTTC

d_gene: TRBD2
abundance: few
v_gene: TRBV4-2
j_gene: TRBJ2-7
CDR3aa: CASSQVDREGYEQYF
CDR3nt: TGTGCCAGCAGCCAAGTAGATCGGGAGGGCTACGAGCAGTACTTC

d_gene: TRBD1
abundance: many
v_gene: TRBV2
j_gene: TRBJ2-7
CDR3aa: CASSEAHATGGYEQYF
CDR3nt: TGTGCCAGCAGTGAAGCGCATGCGACAGGGGGCTACGAGCAGTACTTC

d_gene: TRBD2
abundance: few
v_gene: TRBV5-1
j_gene: TRBJ2-7
CDR3aa: CASSRGELVAGAYEQYF
CDR3nt: TGCGCCAGCAGCCGCGGGGAGCTAGTAGCGGGGGCCTACGAGCAGTACTTC

d_gene: .
abundance: many
v_gene: TRBV6-1
j_gene: TRBJ1-1
CDR3aa: CASCRYTEAFF
CDR3nt: TGTGCCAGCTGCAGGTACACTGAAGCTTTCTTT

d_gene: .
abundance: few
v_gene: TRBV12-3/TRBV12-4
j_gene: TRBJ2-7
CDR3aa: CASSSDSAYEQYF
CDR3nt: TGTGCCAGCAGTTCGGACTCCGCCTACGAGCAGTACTTC

d_gene: .
abundance: once
v_gene: TRBV14
j_gene: TRBJ2-1
CDR3aa: CASSQFAWERSEQFF
CDR3nt: TGTGCCAGCAGCCAGTTCGCGTGGGAGAGGAGTGAGCAGTTCTTC

d_gene: .
abundance: few
v_gene: TRBV18
j_gene: TRBJ2-3
CDR3aa: CASSPRKERSTDTQYF
CDR3nt: TGTGCCAGCTCACCACGAAAGGAAAGGAGCACAGATACGCAGTATTTT

d_gene: .
abundance: few
v_gene: TRBV20-1
j_gene: TRBJ1-1
CDR3aa: CSAGWIEGGTEASF
CDR3nt: TGCAGTGCTGGGTGGATCGAGGGGGGCACTGAAGCTTCCTTT

d_gene: .
abundance: few
v_gene: TRBV12-3/TRBV12-4
j_gene: TRBJ2-7
CDR3aa: CASSFLGPYEQYF
CDR3nt: TGTGCCAGCAGTTTTCTAGGCCCCTACGAGCAGTACTTC

d_gene: .
abundance: many
v_gene: TRBV18
j_gene: TRBJ2-7
CDR3aa: CASSIRSDYEQYF
CDR3nt: TGTGCCAGCTCAATTCGGTCAGATTACGAGCAGTACTTC

d_gene: TRBD1
abundance: .
v_gene: TRBV5-1
j_gene: TRBJ1-1
CDR3aa: CASSSQGAGMNTEAFF
CDR3nt: TGCGCCAGCAGCTCACAGGGGGCGGGGATGAACACTGAAGCTTTCTTT

d_gene: .
abundance: many
v_gene: TRBV7-7
j_gene: TRBJ2-1
CDR3aa: CASSPGTDYNEQFF
CDR3nt: TGTGCTAGCAGCCCAGGGACTGACTACAATGAGCAGTTCTTC

d_gene: .
abundance: .
v_gene: TRBV9
j_gene: TRBJ2-5
CDR3aa: CASSVDYLAGTQYF
CDR3nt: TGTGCCAGCAGCGTAGACTACTTGGCCGGGACCCAGTACTTC

d_gene: .
abundance: many
v_gene: TRBV5-1
j_gene: TRBJ2-1
CDR3aa: CASSLASAFPNNEQFF
CDR3nt: TGCGCCAGCAGCTTGGCCAGTGCTTTCCCTAACAATGAGCAGTTCTTC

d_gene: TRBD1
abundance: few
v_gene: TRBV6-4
j_gene: TRBJ1-2
CDR3aa: CASSVRPGQGPNYGYTF
CDR3nt: TGTGCCAGCAGTGTTCGTCCGGGACAGGGGCCGAACTATGGCTACACCTTC

d_gene: .
abundance: .
v_gene: TRBV30
j_gene: TRBJ1-4
CDR3aa: CAWSKGRVQANEKLFF
CDR3nt: TGTGCCTGGAGTAAAGGAAGGGTTCAGGCTAATGAAAAACTGTTTTTT

d_gene: .
abundance: few
v_gene: TRBV12-5
j_gene: TRBJ1-2
CDR3aa: CASGFSEERGGYTF
CDR3nt: TGTGCTAGTGGTTTTTCGGAGGAACGGGGTGGCTACACCTTC

d_gene: .
abundance: few
v_gene: TRBV19
j_gene: TRBJ2-1
CDR3aa: CASSIAGPSSYNEQFF
CDR3nt: TGTGCCAGTAGTATAGCGGGGCCGAGCTCCTACAATGAGCAGTTCTTC

d_gene: .
abundance: few
v_gene: TRBV28
j_gene: TRBJ1-1
CDR3aa: CATKGGDTEAFF
CDR3nt: TGTGCTACCAAGGGGGGGGATACTGAAGCTTTCTTT